This passage covers 22 T cell receptor beta chains from one sample sequenced in a study of cytomegalovirus exposure and HLA in healthy donors. PCR primers comprised 60 Vbeta and 13 Jbeta primers. Method: immunoSEQ multiplex PCR; TCRdb's copy keeps in-frame clones and lacks some. The sample consists of 75,000 to 100,000 clones, 60% to 80% of them appearing once. Sequencing was performed on PBMCs. Receptors were obtained from a man aged 55-75 years in good health and CMV-seronegative.

The CDR3 sequence: CSVEDLTGPQAFF. The CDR3 bases are TGCAGCGTTGAAGATCTTACAGGACCACAAGCTTTCTTT. This chain joins TRBV29-1 and TRBJ1-1, with D possibly being TRBD1 (5 bases). V gave up 0 bases and J gave up 9 bases, with 14 bases separating them. CDR1 and CDR2 from the germline V gene are SQVTM and ANQGSEA. The CDR3 loop spans 13 amino acids.

The chain recombines TRBV14 with TRBJ2-4; D remains ambiguous. Trimming pared 4 bases from V and 5 bases from J, leaving 12 bases between. Germline CDR1 reads SGHDN; CDR2 reads FVKESK. The CDR3 is 14 residues long. CDR3 protein: CASSRGFWENIQYF. The DNA of the CDR3 is TGTGCCAGCAGCCGAGGTTTTTGGGAAAACATTCAGTACTTC.

The chain is built from TRBV7-2 and TRBJ1-6; weak D call: TRBD1 (6 bases). Trimming took off 6 bases at V and 0 bases at J, with 15 bases between the two ends. Germline loops: CDR1 SGHTA, CDR2 FQGNSA. The CDR3 runs 17 residues. The CDR3 region has the DNA TGTGCCAGCAGTTCCGGACAGTTCGGCTCCTATAATTCACCCCTCCACTTT. This gives the protein CASSSGQFGSYNSPLHF.

This clone came up a few times. The gene calls are TRBV10-3 and TRBJ1-5, with no clear D. Germline V gene data show CDR1 as ENHRY and CDR2 as SYGVKD. The V end lost 2 bases, the J end lost 1 base, and 6 bases lay between the germline ends. The CDR3 runs to 14 residues. In DNA form, the CDR3 reads TGTGCCATCAGTGAGGCACAGAGCAATCAGCCCCAGCATTTT. Protein sequence: CAISEAQSNQPQHF.

The chain employs TRBV6-1 and TRBJ2-5, with D possibly being TRBD1 (6 bases). Germline V gene sequence: CDR1 MNHNS, CDR2 SASEGT. V lost 6 bases to trimming and J lost 2 bases, with 16 bases between them. The CDR3 contains 15 residues. The CDR3 nucleotides are TGTGCCAGCAGGAGGGGACCACAGGGACAAGAGACCCAGTACTTC. Amino acid sequence: CASRRGPQGQETQYF.

Regarding this clone: Other DNA sequences within the sample encode an identical CDR3. This chain joins TRBV6-1 and TRBJ2-7; 11 bases line up with TRBD1. In germline, CDR1 is MNHNS, CDR2 SASEGT. Unmatched junction bases numbered 5, after V lost 3 bases and J lost 4 bases. The CDR3 is 15 residues long. The CDR3 DNA sequence: TGTGCCAGCAGTGACCCGGACAGGGGGCTGTACGAGCAGTACTTC. Amino acid sequence: CASSDPDRGLYEQYF.

This clone was observed a few times. The chain carries TRBV28 and TRBJ1-1, with D possibly matching TRBD1 (6 bases). Germline V lookup: CDR1 MDHEN, CDR2 SYDVKM. The V gene lost 1 base and the J gene lost 5 bases, with 14 bases spanning the gap. This CDR3 is built from 15 residues. The CDR3 sequence is CASSLSGRGRTEAFF. In DNA, the CDR3 is TGTGCCAGCAGTTTATCGGGCAGGGGAAGGACTGAAGCTTTCTTT.

The sample holds a few counts of this clone. The chain has TRBV12-5 and TRBJ2-3; TRBD2 agrees at 14 bases. The germline CDR1 and CDR2 sequences are LGHNT and FRNRAP. The CDR3 extends over 16 amino acids. Unmatched junction bases numbered 7, after V lost 5 bases and J lost 6 bases. CDR3 nucleotide sequence: TGTGCTAGTGGTACGGGACTAGCGGGAGCCTCTGATACGCAGTATTTT. Its protein is CASGTGLAGASDTQYF.

The V gene is TRBV4-1, the J gene TRBJ2-6; weak D call: TRBD2 (6 bases). Germline V gene data show CDR1 as MGHRA and CDR2 as YSYEKL. This CDR3 comprises 17 residues. V was clipped by 2 bases and J by 2 bases, with 13 bases between them. The CDR3 reads CASSQRSGGTGANVLTF. In DNA form, the CDR3 reads TGCGCCAGCAGCCAACGATCCGGGGGTACTGGGGCCAACGTCCTGACTTTC.

The CDR3 region is CASSKQTGGYTGELFF. Here the CDR3 DNA reads TGTGCCAGTAGTAAACAAACAGGGGGCTACACCGGGGAGCTGTTTTTT. V and J are TRBV19 and TRBJ2-2, with 9 bases aligning to TRBD1. This CDR3 contains 16 residues. V dropped 4 bases and J dropped 3; count of bases not matched to a gene: 6. Germline assignment: CDR1 LNHDA and CDR2 SQIVND (reference sequence).

This clone was detected only a few times. The chain couples TRBV9 to TRBJ2-2; 10 nucleotides match TRBD2. This CDR3 has 15 residues. V was pared by 5 bases and J by 3 bases, with 4 bases of the junction left unmatched. Germline lookup yields CDR1 SGDLS and CDR2 YYNGEE. The CDR3 nucleotides read TGTGCCAGCAGACCAGCGGGGGGGGACACCGGGGAGCTGTTTTTT. It translates to CASRPAGGDTGELFF. The variable domain in full, completed from reference TRBV9 and TRBJ2-2, reads DSGVTQTPKHLITATGQRVTLRCSPRSGDLSVYWYQQSLDQGLQFLIQYYNGEERAKGNILERFSAQQFPDLHSELNLSSLELGDSALYFCASRPAGGDTGELFFGEGSRLTVL.

V gene TRBV4-1 combines with J gene TRBJ2-4, with 11 bases matching TRBD2. Germline V gene sequence: CDR1 MGHRA, CDR2 YSYEKL. Losses at the gene ends were 0 bases for V and 1 base for J; bases not matched to a gene: 11. The CDR3 loop spans 20 amino acids. This CDR3 is CASSQESLAGGVVAKNIQYF. In nucleotides, the CDR3 is TGCGCCAGCAGCCAAGAATCCCTAGCGGGGGGAGTGGTGGCCAAAAACATTCAGTACTTC.

The chain employs TRBV11-3 and TRBJ2-7, with D tentatively TRBD1 (6 bases). The ends were cut back, 6 bases at V and 3 bases at J, with 9 bases in the middle. This CDR3 contains 12 residues. Germline V gives CDR1 SGHNT, CDR2 YENEEA. In DNA form, the CDR3 reads TGTGCCAGCAGTCCGGACAGCTACGAGCAGTACTTC. Translated, it gives CASSPDSYEQYF.

The V call is TRBV9, the J call TRBJ2-3, with a weak D call TRBD2 (5 bases). The CDR3 is made up of 12 amino acids. The germline V and J ends were trimmed by 4 bases and 6 bases, with 9 bases remaining between them. Germline V CDR1 and CDR2: SGDLS, YYNGEE. CDR3 DNA sequence: TGTGCCAGCAGCCCACGCGGGGATACGCAGTATTTT. This sequence encodes CASSPRGDTQYF.

The sample holds one count of this clone. V is TRBV6-5 and J is TRBJ2-5; 8 nucleotides align to TRBD1. The J call is doubtful: the DNA matches TRBJ2-7 better. The CDR3 totals 14 residues. CDR1 MNHEY and CDR2 SVGAGI come from the germline V gene. The CDR3 is CASSLFQGANEQYF. In nucleotides, the CDR3 is TGTGCCAGCAGTTTGTTCCAGGGGGCCAACGAGCAGTACTTC.

This chain's CDR3 is CASSLPKGQGYGYTF. The CDR3 DNA follows: TGTGCCAGCAGTTTGCCCAAGGGACAGGGCTATGGCTACACCTTC. This rearrangement joins TRBV5-6 to TRBJ1-2, with TRBD1 identical over 9 bases. The ends lost 5 bases at V and 4 bases at J; junction bases unmatched: 9. CDR3 length: 15 amino acids. CDR1 and CDR2 from the germline V gene are SGHDT and YYEEEE.

The chain carries TRBV6-5 and TRBJ1-2; 9 bases match TRBD1. There are 13 residues in the CDR3. V trimming: 7 bases; J trimming: 7 bases; junction bases outside the gene matches: 7. In germline, CDR1 is MNHEY, CDR2 SVGAGI. DNA for the CDR3: TGTGCCAGCAATACAGGGGGCGGCAGTGGCTACACCTTC. It yields the protein CASNTGGGSGYTF.

There are a few counts of this clone. This chain links TRBV6-6 with TRBJ2-3, with TRBD2 as a possible D gene (6 bases). Germline values: CDR1 MNHNY, CDR2 SVGAGI (reference sequence). Trimming stripped 6 bases from V and 1 base from J, with 11 bases between. This CDR3 has 14 amino acids. CDR3 in DNA: TGTGCCAGCAGCAGCCTAGCGCGCACAGATACGCAGTATTTT. The encoded protein is CASSSLARTDTQYF.

The CDR3 sequence is CASSLYSGNTIYF. The CDR3 region has the DNA TGTGCCAGCAGCTTATACTCTGGAAACACCATATATTTT. The chain joins TRBV7-9 to TRBJ1-3; D not resolved. Germline values: CDR1 SEHNR, CDR2 FQNEAQ (reference sequence). V lost 2 bases to trimming and J lost 0 bases, with 2 bases between them. The CDR3 totals 13 residues.

This chain joins TRBV6-4 and TRBJ2-3, with 9 bases that match TRBD1. The germline CDR1 and CDR2 sequences are MRHNA and SNTAGT. This CDR3 spans 14 amino acids. The J segment lost 13 bases and the V segment lost 5 bases, leaving 13 bases of the junction unmatched. The CDR3 DNA follows: TGTGCCAGCAGTCGCCATGGGTCACAGGGGGCTGAGTATTTT. Translated: CASSRHGSQGAEYF.

The V and J genes are TRBV7-6 and TRBJ2-7; D uncertain. The V end was cut by 4 bases, the J end by 4 bases, with 14 bases between. The CDR3 loop spans 14 amino acids. Germline-derived CDR1 and CDR2 are SGHVS and FNYEAQ. CDR3 bases: TGTGCCAGCAGCTCCATCGTTTTAGCTTACGAGCAGTACTTC. Translated, it gives CASSSIVLAYEQYF.

This chain connects TRBV5-8 to TRBJ2-7; TRBD1 agrees at 11 bases. V lost 4 bases, J lost 2 bases, and 5 bases stayed unmatched. The CDR3 runs to 15 residues. Germline V gene lookup returns CDR1 SGHTS and CDR2 YDEGEE. The CDR3 DNA follows: TGTGCCAGCAGCCCCAGGGACAGGGGGGCCTACGAGCAGTACTTC. Amino acids: CASSPRDRGAYEQYF.